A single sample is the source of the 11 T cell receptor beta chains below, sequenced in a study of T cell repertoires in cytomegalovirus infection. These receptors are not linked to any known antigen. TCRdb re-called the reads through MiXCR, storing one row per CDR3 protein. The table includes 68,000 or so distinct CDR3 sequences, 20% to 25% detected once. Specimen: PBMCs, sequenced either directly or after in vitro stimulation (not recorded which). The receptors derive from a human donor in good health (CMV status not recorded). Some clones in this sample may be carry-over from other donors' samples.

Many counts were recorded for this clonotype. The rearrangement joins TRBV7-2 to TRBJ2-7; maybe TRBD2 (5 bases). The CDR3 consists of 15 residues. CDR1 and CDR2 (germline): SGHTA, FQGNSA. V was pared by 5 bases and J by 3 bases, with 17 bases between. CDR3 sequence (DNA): TGTGCCAGCAGCCCCGCGGGTACGGGGATCTACGAGCAGTACTTC. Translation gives CASSPAGTGIYEQYF.

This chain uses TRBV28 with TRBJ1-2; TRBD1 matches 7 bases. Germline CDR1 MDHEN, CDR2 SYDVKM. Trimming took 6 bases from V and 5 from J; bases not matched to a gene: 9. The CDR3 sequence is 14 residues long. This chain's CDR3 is CASSHRDRYYGYTF. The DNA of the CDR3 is TGTGCCAGCAGCCATAGGGACAGATATTATGGCTACACCTTC.

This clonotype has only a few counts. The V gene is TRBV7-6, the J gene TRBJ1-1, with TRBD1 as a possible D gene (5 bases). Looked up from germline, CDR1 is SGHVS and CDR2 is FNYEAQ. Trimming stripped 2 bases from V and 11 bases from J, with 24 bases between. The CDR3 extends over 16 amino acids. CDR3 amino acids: CASSLYRGDLGGGAFF. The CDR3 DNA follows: TGTGCCAGCAGCTTATATCGGGGAGACTTGGGGGGTGGCGCTTTCTTT.

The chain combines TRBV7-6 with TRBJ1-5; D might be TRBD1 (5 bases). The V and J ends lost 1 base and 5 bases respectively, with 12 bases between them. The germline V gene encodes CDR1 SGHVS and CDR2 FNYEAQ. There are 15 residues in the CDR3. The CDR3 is CASSLGGGKHQPQHF. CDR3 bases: TGTGCCAGCAGCTTAGGGGGGGGGAAACATCAGCCCCAGCATTTT.

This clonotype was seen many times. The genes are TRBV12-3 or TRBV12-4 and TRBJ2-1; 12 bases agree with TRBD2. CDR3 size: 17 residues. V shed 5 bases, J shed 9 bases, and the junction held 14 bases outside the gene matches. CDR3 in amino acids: CASSAGLAGSRAGEQFF. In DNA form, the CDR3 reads TGTGCCAGCAGTGCAGGACTAGCGGGGTCTCGGGCCGGTGAGCAGTTCTTC.

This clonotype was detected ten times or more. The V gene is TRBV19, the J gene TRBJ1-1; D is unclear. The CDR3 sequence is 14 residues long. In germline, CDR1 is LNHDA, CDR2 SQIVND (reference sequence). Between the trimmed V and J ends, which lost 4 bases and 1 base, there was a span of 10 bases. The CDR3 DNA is TGTGCCAGTAGTAAGGCCTCCAAGAACACTGAAGCTTTCTTT. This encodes CASSKASKNTEAFF. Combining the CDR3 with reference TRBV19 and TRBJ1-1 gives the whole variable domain DGGITQSPKYLFRKEGQNVTLSCEQNLNHDAMYWYRQDPGQGLRLIYYSQIVNDFQKGDIAEGYSVSREKKESFPLTVTSAQKNPTAFYLCASSKASKNTEAFFGQGTRLTVV.

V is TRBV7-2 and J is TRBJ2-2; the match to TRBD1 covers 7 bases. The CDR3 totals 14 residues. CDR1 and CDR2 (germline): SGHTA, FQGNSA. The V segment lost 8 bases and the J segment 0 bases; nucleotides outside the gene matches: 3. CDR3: CASQDRANTGELFF. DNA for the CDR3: TGTGCCAGCCAAGACAGGGCGAACACCGGGGAGCTGTTTTTT.

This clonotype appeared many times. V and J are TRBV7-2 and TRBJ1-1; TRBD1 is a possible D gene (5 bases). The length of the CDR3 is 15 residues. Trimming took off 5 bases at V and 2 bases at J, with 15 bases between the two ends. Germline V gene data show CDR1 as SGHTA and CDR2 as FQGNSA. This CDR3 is CASSPEGSRNTEAFF. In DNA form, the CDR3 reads TGTGCCAGCAGCCCGGAGGGGTCACGTAACACTGAAGCTTTCTTT.

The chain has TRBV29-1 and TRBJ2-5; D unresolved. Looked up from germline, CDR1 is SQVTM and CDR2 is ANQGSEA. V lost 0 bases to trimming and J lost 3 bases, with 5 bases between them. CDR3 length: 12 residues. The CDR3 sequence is CSVEEREETQYF. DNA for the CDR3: TGCAGCGTTGAAGAGAGAGAAGAGACCCAGTACTTC.

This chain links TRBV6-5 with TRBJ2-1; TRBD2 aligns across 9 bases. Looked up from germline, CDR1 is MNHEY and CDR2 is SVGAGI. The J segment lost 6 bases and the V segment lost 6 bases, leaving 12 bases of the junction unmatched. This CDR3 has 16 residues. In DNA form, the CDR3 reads TGTGCCAGCAGACTGACTGCGGGAGGGTGGGGCAATGAGCAGTTCTTC. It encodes CASRLTAGGWGNEQFF.

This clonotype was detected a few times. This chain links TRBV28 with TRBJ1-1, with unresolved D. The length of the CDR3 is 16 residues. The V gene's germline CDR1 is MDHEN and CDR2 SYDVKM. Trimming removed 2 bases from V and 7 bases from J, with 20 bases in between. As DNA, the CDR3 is TGTGCCAGCAGTTTAAGGACCTACTCGGACGGCCTTGAAGCTTTCTTT. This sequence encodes CASSLRTYSDGLEAFF.